The 22 T cell receptor beta chains reported below all come from one sample, sequenced in a study of T-cell reconstitution after alpha-beta-depleted transplantation in children. Unique molecular identifiers tagged the TCRbeta library. TCRdb fed the PCR reads into MiXCR, producing one record per CDR3 protein. The table lists approximately 300,000 distinct CDR3 sequences, about 9.5% of them singletons. This sample comprised PBMCs, obtained before TCRalphabeta/CD19-depleted stem cell transplant. These receptors were obtained from a boy in the first two years of life with acute myeloid leukemia, due to receive a stem cell transplant.

This clonotype was seen more than once but under ten times. The V gene is TRBV7-9, the J gene TRBJ2-5; 13 positions agree with TRBD2. Germline CDR1 and CDR2: SEHNR and FQNEAQ (reference sequence). This CDR3 spans 16 amino acids. The V gene end was trimmed by 4 bases and the J gene end by 4 bases; junction bases not matched to a gene: 6. CDR3 in DNA: TGTGCCAGCAGCTGGACTAGCGGGAGAGGGTCAGAGACCCAGTACTTC. It is translated as CASSWTSGRGSETQYF.

The V gene is TRBV20-1, the J gene TRBJ2-7, with D perhaps TRBD1 or TRBD2 (5 bases each). This CDR3 has 14 amino acids. V was shortened by 0 bases and J by 3 bases, with 12 bases between the two germline ends. Germline CDR1 DFQATT, CDR2 SNEGSKA (reference sequence). CDR3 loop: CSARDQGDDYEQYF. CDR3 nucleotide sequence: TGCAGTGCTAGAGATCAAGGGGACGACTACGAGCAGTACTTC.

This clonotype was counted at least ten times. The chain combines TRBV7-3 with TRBJ2-5; D uncertain. Germline CDR1 is SGHTA and CDR2 is FQGTGA. CDR3 size: 14 residues. With 2 bases removed from V and 5 bases from J, the gap between germline ends came to 12 bases. The CDR3 protein is CASSLGPAYETQYF. CDR3 coding DNA: TGTGCCAGCAGCTTAGGTCCGGCCTACGAGACCCAGTACTTC.

This clonotype was observed a few times. This chain connects TRBV13 to TRBJ2-5; 7 bases match TRBD2. With 1 base clipped from V and 3 bases from J, the junction kept 8 bases outside the gene matches. Germline lookup yields CDR1 PRHDT and CDR2 FYEKMQ (reference sequence). The CDR3 totals 16 residues. DNA of the CDR3: TGTGCCAGCAGCTTAGTTGCGGGGGTCCTCAAAGAGACCCAGTACTTC. It encodes CASSLVAGVLKETQYF.

This clonotype was detected many times. The chain uses TRBV7-9 and TRBJ2-7; 9 bases are shared with TRBD2. The CDR3 extends over 15 amino acids. After removal of 6 bases from V and 3 bases from J, the junction contained 9 bases not matched to a gene. The germline V gene encodes CDR1 SEHNR and CDR2 FQNEAQ (reference sequence). Written as DNA, the CDR3 is TGTGCCAGCAGTCCGATAGCGGGAGAGTACTACGAGCAGTACTTC. Amino acid sequence: CASSPIAGEYYEQYF.

This clonotype was picked up many times. The chain joins TRBV20-1 to TRBJ2-1; D is ambiguous. From germline, CDR1 is DFQATT and CDR2 SNEGSKA (reference sequence). Trimming cost V 3 bases and J 0 bases, with 15 bases left between them. The CDR3 is made up of 16 amino acids. The CDR3 sequence is CSARAQRTSSYNEQFF. CDR3 nucleotides: TGCAGTGCTAGGGCACAGCGCACGAGCTCCTACAATGAGCAGTTCTTC.

This clonotype has more than one count but fewer than ten. The chain is built from TRBV29-1 and TRBJ2-5; perhaps TRBD2 as D (5 bases). Germline CDR1 reads SQVTM; CDR2 reads ANQGSEA. Trimming removed 7 bases from V and 0 bases from J, with 15 bases in between. The CDR3 is made up of 14 amino acids. In nucleotides, the CDR3 is TGCAGCGCAACCCCGGAGGTTTACCAAGAGACCCAGTACTTC. The encoded protein is CSATPEVYQETQYF.

This clonotype was recorded many times. The V call is TRBV27, the J call TRBJ2-1; the D is unclear. Germline CDR1 is MNHEY and CDR2 is SMNVEV (reference sequence). The CDR3 consists of 16 residues. V lost 5 bases and J 2 bases, leaving 16 bases between the germline ends. The CDR3 here is CASSPSQLTTYNEQFF. DNA for the CDR3: TGTGCCAGCAGTCCATCTCAGCTCACTACCTACAATGAGCAGTTCTTC.

This clonotype was counted a few times. The V call is TRBV11-2, the J call TRBJ2-5, with D perhaps matching TRBD1 (6 bases). Germline values: CDR1 SGHAT, CDR2 FQNNGV. This CDR3 is 14 amino acids long. With 3 bases removed from V and 5 bases from J, the gap between germline ends came to 13 bases. As DNA, the CDR3 is TGTGCCAGCAGCTTTCCAGGGGCATCGGAGACCCAGTACTTC. Translation: CASSFPGASETQYF.

This clonotype has more than one count but fewer than ten. CDR3 loop: CASSWVGGLNTEAFF. DNA of the CDR3: TGCGCCAGCAGCTGGGTTGGGGGGCTGAACACTGAAGCTTTCTTT. This chain uses TRBV5-1 with TRBJ1-1; D is perhaps TRBD1 (6 bases). Germline V gives CDR1 SGHRS, CDR2 YFSETQ. V lost 3 bases to trimming and J lost 0 bases, with 12 bases between them. The CDR3 length is 15 residues. The full variable domain, completed using reference TRBV5-1 and TRBJ1-1, is KAGVTQTPRYLIKTRGQQVTLSCSPISGHRSVSWYQQTPGQGLQFLFEYFSETQRNKGNFPGRFSGRQFSNSRSEMNVSTLELGDSALYLCASSWVGGLNTEAFFGQGTRLTVV.

This clonotype was counted many times. This chain links TRBV5-6 with TRBJ1-1, with TRBD1 as a possible D gene (5 bases). Trimming removed 2 bases from V and 3 bases from J, with 11 bases in between. The CDR3 is made up of 14 amino acids. Per germline, CDR1 SGHDT and CDR2 YYEEEE. The CDR3 sequence is CASSFGMGDTEAFF. CDR3 bases: TGTGCCAGCAGCTTCGGGATGGGGGACACTGAAGCTTTCTTT.

This clonotype was observed a few times. The chain links TRBV15 to TRBJ2-5; possible D gene TRBD2, 6 bases. V gave up 0 bases and J gave up 1 base, with 12 bases separating them. This CDR3 is 16 amino acids long. Germline V gene data show CDR1 as LNHNV and CDR2 as YYDKDF (reference sequence). This CDR3 is CATSREWGSGQETQYF. The CDR3 nucleotides read TGTGCCACCAGCAGAGAATGGGGTAGCGGCCAAGAGACCCAGTACTTC.

The sample holds many counts of this clonotype. J is TRBJ2-1 and V is TRBV6-1; 7 bases map to TRBD1. The V segment lost 6 bases and the J segment 4 bases; nucleotides outside the gene matches: 9. Germline V gives CDR1 MNHNS, CDR2 SASEGT. This CDR3 comprises 15 residues. This CDR3 reads CASRPDRVAYNEQFF. CDR3 nucleotides: TGTGCCAGCAGGCCCGACAGGGTCGCATACAATGAGCAGTTCTTC.

At least ten counts were recorded for this clonotype. This sequence joins TRBV5-1 and TRBJ2-2, with unresolved D. V was clipped by 1 base and J by 4 bases, with 5 bases between them. CDR1 SGHRS and CDR2 YFSETQ come from the germline V gene. This CDR3 comprises 13 residues. The CDR3 region has the DNA TGCGCCAGCAGCTTGTCTCCCACCGGGGAGCTGTTTTTT. This sequence encodes CASSLSPTGELFF.

This clonotype was detected ten times or more. The rearrangement links TRBV12-3 or TRBV12-4 to TRBJ2-5; no clear D. This CDR3 spans 14 amino acids. V dropped 2 bases and J dropped 6 bases, with 13 bases sitting between them. For the CDR3, the DNA is TGTGCCAGCAGTTTACTCCAGGCAGGACAGACCCAGTACTTC. The encoded protein is CASSLLQAGQTQYF.

This clonotype was picked up a small number of times. The chain links TRBV18 to TRBJ2-1; 10 bases map to TRBD1. Germline CDR1 KGHSH, CDR2 LQKENI. With V trimmed by 0 bases and J by 7 bases, 3 bases remained unmatched. The CDR3 has 15 residues. The DNA of the CDR3 is TGTGCCAGCTCACCACCCGGACAGGGGGGTAATGAGCAGTTCTTC. This sequence encodes CASSPPGQGGNEQFF.

V usage is TRBV25-1 and J usage is TRBJ2-1; D is perhaps TRBD2 (6 bases). The germline V gene encodes CDR1 MGHDK and CDR2 SYGVNS. CDR3 size: 14 residues. With 3 bases removed from V and 2 bases from J, the gap between germline ends came to 8 bases. CDR3 bases: TGTGCCAGCAGTGAGGGCGGGACCTACAATGAGCAGTTCTTC. This sequence encodes CASSEGGTYNEQFF.

This chain links TRBV9 with TRBJ2-7, with 8 bases that match TRBD2. The V gene end was trimmed by 0 bases and the J gene end by 2 bases; junction bases not matched to a gene: 7. The germline V gene encodes CDR1 SGDLS and CDR2 YYNGEE. CDR3 length: 16 amino acids. For the CDR3, the DNA is TGTGCCAGCAGCGTAGGTATAGAGCGGGAGACCTACGAGCAGTACTTC. This codes for CASSVGIERETYEQYF.

This clonotype was recorded at least ten times. V gene TRBV28 combines with J gene TRBJ1-1, with no clear D. The V end lost 3 bases, the J end lost 3 bases, and 14 bases lay between the germline ends. This CDR3 has 15 amino acids. The germline gives CDR1 MDHEN, CDR2 SYDVKM. This CDR3 is CASSFPQIPHTEAFF. The CDR3 DNA is TGTGCCAGCAGTTTCCCACAGATCCCTCACACTGAAGCTTTCTTT.

This clonotype has a handful of counts. The J gene is TRBJ2-7, the V gene TRBV20-1; maybe TRBD2 (7 bases). Germline lookup yields CDR1 DFQATT and CDR2 SNEGSKA (reference sequence). V lost 0 bases and J lost 5, with 17 bases in between. This CDR3 is built from 15 residues. CDR3 coding DNA: TGCAGTGCTAGAGATCTTCTACAGGGAGGGCACGAGCAGTACTTC. This translates into CSARDLLQGGHEQYF.

This clonotype was detected many times. V and J are TRBV2 and TRBJ1-2; no clear D gene. V gave up 7 bases and J gave up 0 bases, with 6 bases separating them. CDR3 length: 12 amino acids. Germline-derived CDR1 and CDR2 are SNHLY and FYNNEI. The CDR3 is CASNAANYGYTF. Written as DNA, the CDR3 is TGTGCCAGCAATGCAGCTAACTATGGCTACACCTTC.

This clonotype was picked up many times. This chain links TRBV15 with TRBJ1-5; D unresolved. There are 14 residues in the CDR3. Trimming cost V 3 bases and J 0 bases, with 6 bases left between them. Germline CDR1 reads LNHNV; CDR2 reads YYDKDF (reference sequence). The CDR3 sequence is CATSSEYSNQPQHF. CDR3 nucleotides: TGTGCCACCAGCAGCGAGTATAGCAATCAGCCCCAGCATTTT.